The text below deals with one T cell receptor (beta chain). It lacks a known antigen. No clone much larger than this one lies a single base away; base qualities are absent. The data were obtained in a study of shared clonotypes between healthy human individuals (dated by TCRdb to between 2020 and 2021). The study in broad terms: The cohort included a few men and two women between 18 and 49 years of age. Per donor, three plates each were used for CD4 naive and CD4 memory, two for CD8 naive, and one for CD8 memory. The study deeply sequenced blood TCR repertoires of five healthy adults to estimate repertoire size and the extent of clonotype sharing between individuals. To increase sequencing depth and limit assay-specific biases, TCR repertoire library preparation and sequencing were carried out by different laboratories using diverse techniques. Between about 0.8 and 8.9 billion PBMCs per donor were obtained by leukapheresis.

What the authors observed across the whole study: The genetic and exposure-history diversity represented was limited by the small number of donors. Clonotypes shared by all four sorted-subset donors showed higher generation probabilities than non-shared clonotypes. Based on pairwise subsampling, the degree of clonotype sharing among donors was expected to be affected by sequencing depth. Estimated clonotype richness was generally larger for naive than for memory subsets. Sampling was limited to blood, and TCR repertoires in tissue likely differ from TCR repertoires in blood. Sharing across a few donors was observed for around 5% of naive CD4, under 4% of naive CD8, 2.3% of memory CD4, and about 0.4% of memory CD8 clonotypes. Rarefaction of sorted-subset datasets indicated incomplete sequencing despite the large sequencing depth.

Donors were healthy HIV-negative adults with no recently reported acute infections or vaccinations. All donors were Caucasian adults living in Nashville, Tennessee, USA. Magnetic negative selection was used to enrich CD4+ T cells, after which naive cells were positively selected on CD45RA and the negative fraction became the memory subset. Blood was collected by leukapheresis, and PBMCs were isolated by Ficoll-Histopaque density gradient centrifugation and then cryopreserved in liquid nitrogen vapor phase. Analytical flow cytometry was used to check the purity and quantity of each magnetically sorted T cell population. Genomic DNA was isolated from each sorted fraction and quantified by UV absorbance on a Nanodrop 2000c. Using the deep immunoSEQ assay, TCR CDR3 regions were amplified from genomic DNA by multiplex PCR. For each cell subset, the extracted genomic DNA was distributed evenly across all wells of several immunoSEQ 96-well plates, and each plate served as one replicate. For sorted subsets, approximately 210 ng of genomic DNA, equivalent to around 30,000 T cell genomes, went into each replicate PCR. Purified libraries were quantified with a Qubit 3.0 fluorometer, sized on a Bioanalyzer 2100, and re-quantified with the KAPA Library Quantification kit. Every immunoSEQ 96-well plate was sequenced on a separate single-read 150-cycle Illumina NextSeq 550 flow cell. On the study's bioinformatics: Because only junctional sequences without quality scores were contained in the immunoSEQ output, filtering matching that applied to full-length reads could not be performed. To assign V/J genes and CDR3, sequences were annotated using PyIR, a Python wrapper for IgBLAST v1.9, with IMGT germline references. Reads were removed for weak V/J assignments (E-value above 1e-6), missing CDR3, stop codons, out-of-frame junctions, or ambiguous translated residues. V3J clonotypes were defined by identical inferred V gene, J gene, and CDR3 amino acid sequence. To compute the percentage overlap between repertoires, the number of shared unique clonotypes was divided by the size of the smaller repertoire. Richness of each repertoire was evaluated using RTK rarefaction, the Chao1 estimator, and Recon v2.1 estimates of unobserved clonotypes. Generation probabilities for all TCRbeta clonotypes obtained by the gDNA method from a handful of donors were computed using OLGA. TCRdb re-hosts the immuneACCESS table, in-frame sequences only. Its copies lack some clones; in the studies checked, an unresolved V gene accounts for under half of them, and the cause for the rest is not known. The D gene and trimming were derived from the DNA, and the V and J assignments and clone size from that table. The sample profile shows about 680,000 clones; around 78% of them were found once. Around 1.8% of the sample comes from the top ten.

From its cysteine to its phenylalanine, the CDR3 spans 17 amino acids. CDR3 DNA is the only sequence kept; it has 51 bases, read in frame from the first base. Trimming takes 6 bases from V and 3 bases from J, and the germline ends sit 20 bases apart. The germline V gene provides CDR1 SGHAT and CDR2 FQNNGV. The origin of this receptor is a woman aged 25 to 39 in good health. Sequencing was carried out using memory CD4+ T cells sorted from blood. In the paper's terms, the cell subset or site label means: CD45RA-negative fraction. The V and J genes are TRBV11-2 and TRBJ2-2, and possibly TRBD1, on 5 matching bases. The CDR3 protein is CASSRLGQGKDTGELFF. The nucleotide sequence reads TGTGCCAGCAGTCGTCTAGGGCAGGGAAAAGACACCGGGGAGCTGTTTTTT.